The source of this T cell receptor beta chain is a study of shared clonotypes between healthy human individuals. Study overall: Each donor's CD4 naive and CD4 memory cells filled three plates apiece, CD8 naive two, and CD8 memory one.

On this clone itself: Its target is unknown.

Study results and limitations: The low donor count limited represented genetic and exposure-history diversity.

Only CD45RO-negative cells positively selected for CCR7 counted as naive CD8 cells, so terminally differentiated effector memory CD45RA+ cells were excluded. Under the authors' procedure: In the immunoSEQ data, sequences were junction-only and lacked quality scores, so filtering differed. Some clones are missing from TCRdb's copy, which holds only in-frame ones; the method was immunoSEQ multiplex PCR. V, J and clone size are taken as reported in that table, and D and trimming were inferred from the DNA itself. The repertoire holds just over 2,000,000 clones, about 95% seen once, with more than 0.95% in the top ten. This CDR3 contains 13 residues. V gave up 6 bases and J gave up 2 bases; unmatched junction bases: 4. Looked up from germline, CDR1 is WSHSY and CDR2 is SAAADI.

Material for sequencing was naive CD8+ T cells sorted from blood. The chain has TRBV10-2 and TRBJ2-7, with 7 bases identical to TRBD2. This sequence originates from a man between 18 and 29 years old in good health. Here the CDR3 reads CASSAGVAYEQYF. Here the CDR3 DNA reads TGCGCCAGCAGCGCGGGAGTGGCCTACGAGCAGTACTTC.